These T cell receptor beta chains were read from a single sample in a study of T cells in Graves' hyperthyroidism and ophthalmopathy. TCRdb redid the calling of the multiplex PCR reads with MiXCR, one entry per CDR3 protein. The sample lists a few hundred thousand distinct CDR3 sequences; roughly 14% were seen once. What was sequenced was blood. The receptors shown here come from a woman aged 25 to 39 with Graves' hyperthyroidism. Each CDR3 is given with its conserved first and last residue. The order of the fields is V gene, J gene, CDR3 length, clone size, CDR3 protein. Size is omitted from some rows. Given values are once, few, many or a class for expanded clones.

>TRBV12-3/TRBV12-4|TRBJ2-7|13|many
CASRRDRSSEQYF
>TRBV12-3/TRBV12-4|TRBJ1-4|14|many
CASSRGGLDEKLFF
>TRBV12-3/TRBV12-4|TRBJ1-6|14|many
CASRPGTENSPLHF
>TRBV18|TRBJ1-2|14|many
CASSNYIANYGYTF
>TRBV6-1|TRBJ2-5|16|NA
CASSTRGTTARETQYF
>TRBV30|TRBJ2-1|16|many
CAWSIPGLAGSSEQFF
>TRBV7-9|TRBJ2-1|15|few
CASSLAPAGLRGQFF
>TRBV18|TRBJ2-1|15|many
CASSPPSAYYNEQFF
>TRBV27|TRBJ2-2|14|NA
CASSQTGGGRELFF
>TRBV12-5|TRBJ2-7|13|NA
CASGLWPRYEQYF
>TRBV5-8|TRBJ2-7|15|many
CASSLGQGGFTEQYF
>TRBV10-1|TRBJ2-3|15|many
CASSEGLAGMDTQYF
>TRBV5-1|TRBJ2-1|16|NA
CASSTFGGGSYNEQFF
>TRBV28|TRBJ2-3|15|NA
CASSSGLGSTDTQYF
>TRBV12-5|TRBJ1-1|14|few
CASGLIAAVAEAFF
>TRBV19|TRBJ2-3|14|few
CASSLKGGTDTQYF
>TRBV28|TRBJ2-3|13|NA
CASSPTFSDTQYF
>TRBV5-4|TRBJ2-2|14|NA
CASSFRGGTGELFF
>TRBV12-5|TRBJ2-7|14|few
CASAGLAGSYEQYF
>TRBV4-1|TRBJ2-7|16|few
CASSQDLPMGVYEQYF
>TRBV19|TRBJ2-1|19|NA
CASSIIPTSSGRSYNEQFF
>TRBV12-3/TRBV12-4|TRBJ1-1|13|many
CASTQRRGTEAFF
>TRBV6-2/TRBV6-3|TRBJ2-1|11|NA
CASSYMTEQFF
>TRBV29-1|TRBJ2-7|14|few
CSVAQGGGAYEQYF
>TRBV5-6|TRBJ1-5|14|NA
CASSANPVNQPQHF
>TRBV3-1|TRBJ2-2|17|many
CASSQDWGRKNTGELFF
>TRBV5-1|TRBJ2-7|13|many
CASSFTAGVEQYF
>TRBV3-1|TRBJ2-1|15|many
CASSQEGAGANEQFF
>TRBV7-3|TRBJ2-7|14|many
CASSYPDSSYEQYF
>TRBV12-3/TRBV12-4|TRBJ2-1|16|few
CASSLEAGPSYNEQFF
>TRBV11-3|TRBJ2-1|13|NA
CASSLDTGDEQFF
>TRBV27|TRBJ2-3|12|few
CASGGPTDTQYF
>TRBV3-1|TRBJ2-7|16|NA
CASSHRLAELTYEQYF
>TRBV4-1|TRBJ2-7|14|few
CASSQGRHSYEQYF
>TRBV2|TRBJ2-1|18|many
CASSGLLFQGNSYNEQFF
>TRBV7-6|TRBJ2-2|16|NA
CASSLDGGVNTGELFF
>TRBV5-1|TRBJ2-7|14|many
CASRYTGGPDEQYF
>TRBV6-1|TRBJ2-1|15|NA
CASSGGGGTYNEQFF
>TRBV3-1|TRBJ2-3|15|many
CASSQGDREADTQYF
>TRBV2|TRBJ2-3|19|many
CASSELLAGKTTSTDTQYF
>TRBV28|TRBJ1-4|15|many
CASSSTGQSNEKLFF
>TRBV2|TRBJ1-5|15|many
CASSGEGRSNQPQHF
>TRBV20-1|TRBJ1-1|13|many
CSAHTGFGTEAFF
>TRBV7-9|TRBJ2-7|15|NA
CASSLYGRHFNEQYF
>TRBV10-3|TRBJ2-3|16|many
CAISEETPRATDTQYF